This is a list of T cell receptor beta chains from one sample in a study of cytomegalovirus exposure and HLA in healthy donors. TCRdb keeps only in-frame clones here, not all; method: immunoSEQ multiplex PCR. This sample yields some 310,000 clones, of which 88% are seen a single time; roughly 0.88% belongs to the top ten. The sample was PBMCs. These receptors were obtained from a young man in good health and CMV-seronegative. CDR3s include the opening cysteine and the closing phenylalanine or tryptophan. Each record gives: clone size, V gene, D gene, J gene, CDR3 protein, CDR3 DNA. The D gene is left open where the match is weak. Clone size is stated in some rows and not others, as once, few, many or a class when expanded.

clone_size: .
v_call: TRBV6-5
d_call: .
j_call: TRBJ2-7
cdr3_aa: CASSRGDEQYF
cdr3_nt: TGTGCCAGCAGCAGGGGAGACGAGCAGTACTTC

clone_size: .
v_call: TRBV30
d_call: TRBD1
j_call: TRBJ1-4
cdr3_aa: CACDRESFATNEKLFF
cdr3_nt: TGTGCCTGTGACAGGGAGTCTTTTGCAACTAATGAAAAACTGTTTTTT

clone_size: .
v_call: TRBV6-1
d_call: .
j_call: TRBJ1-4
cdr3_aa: CASRRTVTNEKLFF
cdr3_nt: TGTGCCAGCAGAAGGACAGTAACTAATGAAAAACTGTTTTTT

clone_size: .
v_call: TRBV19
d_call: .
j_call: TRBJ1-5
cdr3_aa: CAISFPGQPQHF
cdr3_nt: TGTGCCATTAGCTTCCCGGGGCAGCCCCAGCATTTT

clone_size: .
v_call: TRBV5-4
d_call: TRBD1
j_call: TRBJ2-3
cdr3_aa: CASSTRQGSDTQYF
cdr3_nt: TGTGCCAGCAGCACAAGACAGGGAAGTGATACGCAGTATTTT

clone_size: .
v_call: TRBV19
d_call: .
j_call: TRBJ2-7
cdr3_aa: CASSLVWGLYEQYF
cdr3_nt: TGTGCCAGTAGTTTGGTTTGGGGACTTTACGAGCAGTACTTC

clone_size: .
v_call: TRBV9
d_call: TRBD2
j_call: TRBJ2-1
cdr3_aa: CASSAGRGASMEQFF
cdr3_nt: TGTGCCAGCAGCGCAGGGCGGGGGGCTTCTATGGAGCAGTTCTTC

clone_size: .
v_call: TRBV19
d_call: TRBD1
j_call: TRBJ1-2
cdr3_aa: CASSITGGSGNYGYTF
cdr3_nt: TGTGCCAGTAGTATAACAGGGGGCTCGGGTAACTATGGCTACACCTTC

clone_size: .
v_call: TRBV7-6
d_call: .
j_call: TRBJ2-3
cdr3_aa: CASSPRTGEYTDTQYF
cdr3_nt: TGTGCCAGCAGCCCAAGGACGGGGGAATACACAGATACGCAGTATTTT

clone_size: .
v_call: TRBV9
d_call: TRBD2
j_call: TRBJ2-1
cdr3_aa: CASSSGGDYNEQFF
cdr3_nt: TGTGCCAGCAGTAGCGGGGGAGACTACAATGAGCAGTTCTTC

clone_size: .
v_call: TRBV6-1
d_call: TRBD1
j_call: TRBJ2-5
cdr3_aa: CASNPGGLRETQYF
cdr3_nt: TGTGCCAGCAATCCAGGGGGCCTCCGGGAGACCCAGTACTTC

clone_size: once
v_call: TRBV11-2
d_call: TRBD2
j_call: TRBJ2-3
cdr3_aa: CASTPGGTSGGPSTDTQYF
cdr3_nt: TGTGCCAGCACCCCGGGGGGGACTAGCGGGGGGCCTAGCACAGATACGCAGTATTTT